One sample yielded the 16 T cell receptor beta chains listed below, sequenced in a study of blood T cell repertoires in COVID-19 (dated by TCRdb to 2019 to 2021). The library was generated by the immunoSEQ multiplex PCR assay. TCRdb's version of the immuneACCESS table is confined to in-frame rearrangements and falls short of the full clone set. An unresolved V gene accounts for under half of the shortfall where checked; the remainder is of unknown origin. The table for this sample lists around 400,000 clones; roughly 89% of them were counted only once. The top ten clonotypes cover 1.5% to 2% of the sample. What was sequenced was PBMCs or T cells enriched from blood (not recorded which). These receptors all stem from a woman aged 25 to 39 who had recovered from COVID-19.

This sequence joins TRBV7-2 and TRBJ1-3; the D gene is possibly TRBD1 (6 bases). CDR1 and CDR2 from the germline V gene are SGHTA and FQGNSA. CDR3 length equals 16 residues. Trimming cost V 8 bases and J 4 bases, with 21 bases left between them. CDR3 sequence reads: CASARNPGGAGNTIYF. The CDR3 DNA reads as TGTGCCAGCGCCCGCAATCCGGGGGGCGCGGGAAACACCATATATTTT.

This clone was observed once. The CDR3 region is CASSNPGGGVGMNTEAFF. The CDR3 DNA is TGTGCCAGCAGCAATCCGGGGGGAGGGGTAGGGATGAACACTGAAGCTTTCTTT. The chain has TRBV21-1 and TRBJ1-1. TRBV21-1 constitutes a pseudogene. The CDR3 spans 18 residues.

The V and J genes are TRBV6-2 or TRBV6-3 and TRBJ1-2, with D possibly TRBD1 on 5 matching bases. V lost 5 bases and J lost 5, with 12 bases in between. Germline lookup yields CDR1 MNHEY and CDR2 SVGEGT. The CDR3 contains 13 residues. The CDR3 sequence: CASSRDSLYGYTF. CDR3 DNA sequence: TGTGCCAGCAGTCGCGACAGCCTGTATGGCTACACCTTC.

The table lists this clone with a count of one. The V and J genes are TRBV24-1 and TRBJ2-5, with 8 bases identical to TRBD2. Germline V gene data show CDR1 as KGHDR and CDR2 as SFDVKD. V shed 7 bases and J 0 bases; nucleotides not matched to a gene: 3. The CDR3 contains 14 residues. DNA for the CDR3: TGTGCCACCAGAAGTAGCGGGAACCAAGAGACCCAGTACTTC. Protein: CATRSSGNQETQYF.

The V gene is TRBV3-1 (or the pseudogene TRBV3-2), the J gene TRBJ2-1; D is possibly TRBD2 (6 bases). The CDR3 contains 15 residues. The V end was cut by 3 bases, the J end by 4 bases, with 13 bases between. The germline V gene encodes CDR1 LGHDT and CDR2 YNNKEL (reference sequence). The CDR3, as DNA: TGTGCCAGCAGCCACCCGGGAGTGGGGTACAATGAGCAGTTCTTC. It codes for CASSHPGVGYNEQFF.

The chain carries TRBV7-9 and TRBJ2-3, with 7 bases identical to TRBD2. The trim removed 5 bases at V and 1 base at J, leaving 9 bases unmatched. Germline V lookup: CDR1 SEHNR, CDR2 FQNEAQ (reference sequence). This CDR3 region has 16 residues. CDR3 bases: TGTGCCAGCAGCCCCCGGGGTCGGGGGGGCACAGATACGCAGTATTTT. This sequence encodes CASSPRGRGGTDTQYF.

The chain uses TRBV12-3 or TRBV12-4 and TRBJ1-1; D ambiguous. The CDR3 is 12 amino acids. Deletions cut 3 bases from V and 4 bases from J, with 6 bases between. CDR3 sequence: CASSFSFTEAFF. CDR3 nucleotides: TGTGCCAGCAGTTTTTCGTTCACTGAAGCTTTCTTT.

For this clone: Other nucleotide sequences in the sample specify the same CDR3. The chain combines TRBV30 with TRBJ1-5; 8 bases match TRBD1. Germline values: CDR1 GTSNPN, CDR2 SVGIG (reference sequence). The trim removed 1 base at V and 6 bases at J, leaving 2 bases unmatched. This CDR3 has 13 residues. In DNA form, the CDR3 reads TGTGCCTGGAGTGCCACAGGGGGTCAGCCCCAGCATTTT. Its protein is CAWSATGGQPQHF.

The rearrangement joins TRBV7-8 to TRBJ1-5, with D possibly TRBD1 on 5 matching bases. The germline V gene has CDR1 SGHVS and CDR2 FQNEAQ. Trimming took off 1 base at V and 8 bases at J, with 12 bases between the two ends. The CDR3 covers 14 residues. DNA for the CDR3: TGTGCCAGCAGCTTAGGTTTAGGGGATAAGCCCCAGCATTTT. Its translation is CASSLGLGDKPQHF.

The chain couples TRBV24-1 to TRBJ1-2, with 10 bases identical to TRBD1. J lost 4 bases, V lost 4 bases, and 5 bases had no gene match. The CDR3 spans 15 residues. Germline assignment: CDR1 KGHDR and CDR2 SFDVKD. The CDR3 protein is CATSDRDRGPYGYTF. The CDR3, as DNA: TGTGCCACCAGTGACCGGGACAGGGGCCCCTATGGCTACACCTTC.

The chain recombines TRBV27 with TRBJ1-2; TRBD1 matches at 11 bases. V trimming: 8 bases; J trimming: 8 bases; junction bases outside the gene matches: 10. There are 14 residues in the CDR3. Germline V gives CDR1 MNHEY, CDR2 SMNVEV (reference sequence). In nucleotides, the CDR3 is TGTGCCAGCGGACGAGGACAGGGGGCGTCGGGCTACACCTTC. This sequence encodes CASGRGQGASGYTF.

This clone was recorded only once. The V gene is TRBV27, the J gene TRBJ1-6; D may be TRBD1 (6 bases). The V end lost 2 bases, the J end lost 6 bases, and 8 bases lay between the germline ends. Looked up from germline, CDR1 is MNHEY and CDR2 is SMNVEV (reference sequence). The CDR3 spans 14 residues. In nucleotides, the CDR3 is TGTGCCAGCAGTTTACAGGGGATTAATTCACCCCTCCACTTT. This translates into CASSLQGINSPLHF.

The chain combines TRBV5-1 with TRBJ1-4; tentative D call: TRBD1 (6 bases). The CDR3 has 16 amino acids. Trimming removed 3 bases from V and 5 bases from J, with 17 bases in between. CDR1 and CDR2 (germline): SGHRS, YFSETQ. DNA of the CDR3: TGCGCCAGCAGCTCCGGACAGCCCCGAGCGAATGAAAAACTGTTTTTT. Translated, it gives CASSSGQPRANEKLFF.

This chain connects TRBV10-3 to TRBJ2-7; 11 nucleotides line up with TRBD2. The CDR3 is 14 amino acids. Trimming removed 7 bases from V and 3 bases from J; junction bases left unmatched: 5. Germline CDR1 and CDR2: ENHRY and SYGVKD. CDR3 sequence: CAITPGLADYEQYF. DNA for the CDR3: TGTGCCATCACCCCGGGACTAGCGGACTACGAGCAGTACTTC.

CDR3 in DNA: TGTGCCTGGAGTACCCGGGGACTATATAGCAATCAGCCCCAGCATTTT. This translates into CAWSTRGLYSNQPQHF. This chain joins TRBV30 and TRBJ1-5, with D tentatively TRBD1 (5 bases). The germline CDR1 and CDR2 sequences are GTSNPN and SVGIG (reference sequence). V was shortened by 2 bases and J by 0 bases, with 14 bases between the two germline ends. This CDR3 spans 16 amino acids.

This chain links TRBV7-9 with TRBJ1-1; 7 nucleotides agree with TRBD1. The V and J ends lost 5 bases and 5 bases, in that order; junction bases with no gene match: 2. Germline V gene sequence: CDR1 SEHNR, CDR2 FQNEAQ (reference sequence). This CDR3 has 12 amino acids. This CDR3 reads CASSAQGTEAFF. CDR3 in DNA: TGTGCCAGCAGCGCACAGGGGACTGAAGCTTTCTTT.